This TCR beta chain came from a study of shared T cell receptors in the human thymus. Sequenced by immunoSEQ multiplex PCR; TCRdb stores in-frame clones only, minus some. The sample consists of roughly 560,000 clones, roughly 74% of them appearing once. This CDR3 spans 14 amino acids. V lost 0 bases, J lost 6 bases, and 11 bases lay in between. Germline CDR1 reads MRHNA; CDR2 reads SNTAGT. This sample also belongs to another study, concerning human thymus T cells. This second study notes: Corrective surgery for congenital heart defects was being performed on the healthy Finnish infants who served as donors. Thymic tissue was derived from resections collected during corrective heart surgery. In thymic and blood repertoires alike, V and J usage looked biased. Thymic repertoires of unrelated individuals were reported in related research to overlap highly.

The chain employs TRBV6-4 and TRBJ1-2, with a weak D call TRBD1 (5 bases). Sequencing was done on a sample of thymocytes. This TCR was sampled from a boy in the first two years of life with a congenital heart defect. The CDR3 sequence: CASSDSVSGHGYTF. Written as DNA, the CDR3 is TGTGCCAGCAGTGACTCGGTATCAGGGCATGGCTACACCTTC.